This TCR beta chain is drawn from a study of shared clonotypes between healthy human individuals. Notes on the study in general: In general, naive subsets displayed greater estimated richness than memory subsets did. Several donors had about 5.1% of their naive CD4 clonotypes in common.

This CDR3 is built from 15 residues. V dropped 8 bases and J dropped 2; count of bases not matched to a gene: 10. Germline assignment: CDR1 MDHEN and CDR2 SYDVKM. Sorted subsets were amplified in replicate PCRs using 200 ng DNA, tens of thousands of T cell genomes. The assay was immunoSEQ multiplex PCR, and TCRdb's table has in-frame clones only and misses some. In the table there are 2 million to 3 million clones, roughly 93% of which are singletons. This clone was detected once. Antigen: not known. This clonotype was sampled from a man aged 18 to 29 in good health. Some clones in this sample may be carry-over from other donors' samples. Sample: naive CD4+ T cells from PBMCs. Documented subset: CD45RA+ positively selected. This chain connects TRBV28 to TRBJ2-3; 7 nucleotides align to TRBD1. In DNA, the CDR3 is TGTGCCAGCCCCCCCCCGGACAGGTCCACAGATACGCAGTATTTT. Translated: CASPPPDRSTDTQYF.